One and the same sample provided the 32 T cell receptor beta chains below, sequenced in a study of beta chain features in type 1 diabetes. Of the isolated RNA, all was reverse transcribed, and so the sequenced material was expressed TCRB transcripts. Profiled with immunoSEQ multiplex PCR; TCRdb holds only in-frame clones, not every one. The table records under 800,000 clones, about 14% of them present only once. Sequenced input: naive CD4+ T cells from blood. The receptors derive from a man aged 18 to 35 in good health.

This chain links TRBV19 with TRBJ2-2; the D is unclear. Germline V gene lookup returns CDR1 LNHDA and CDR2 SQIVND (reference sequence). Trimming removed 3 bases at V and 1 base at J, with 6 bases between. This CDR3 region has 14 residues. The DNA for the CDR3 is TGTGCCAGTAGTATTCCCCAGAACACCGGGGAGCTGTTTTTT. This encodes CASSIPQNTGELFF.

In this sample, this clone turned up a few times. The chain joins TRBV11-2 to TRBJ1-6; D remains unclear. The V and J ends lost 0 bases and 9 bases respectively, with 9 bases between them. CDR1 SGHAT and CDR2 FQNNGV come from the germline V gene. The CDR3 covers 14 residues. DNA of the CDR3: TGTGCCAGCAGCTTAGAAATGGTTCCTTCACCCCTCCACTTT. This encodes CASSLEMVPSPLHF.

CDR3 DNA sequence: TGTGCCAGCAGGCAGGGAGATGGCTACACCTTC. It is translated as CASRQGDGYTF. This chain connects TRBV27 to TRBJ1-2; TRBD1 is a possible D gene (5 bases). Germline V CDR1 and CDR2: MNHEY, SMNVEV (reference sequence). V was cut by 6 bases and J by 6 bases, with 8 bases left in between. The CDR3 sequence is 11 residues long.

This clone appeared a few times. The chain links TRBV7-9 to TRBJ2-1; TRBD1 aligns across 7 bases. Germline-derived CDR1 and CDR2 are SEHNR and FQNEAQ (reference sequence). CDR3 length equals 16 residues. The junction had 7 bases not matched to a gene; V was cut back by 5 bases and J by 0 bases. CDR3 coding DNA: TGTGCCAGCAGCCCGACGACAGGGAGCTCCTACAATGAGCAGTTCTTC. This translates into CASSPTTGSSYNEQFF. Drawing the rest from reference TRBV7-9 and TRBJ2-1, the complete variable domain is DTGVSQNPRHKITKRGQNVTFRCDPISEHNRLYWYRQTLGQGPEFLTYFQNEAQLEKSRLLSDRFSAERPKGSFSTLEIQRTEQGDSAMYLCASSPTTGSSYNEQFFGPGTRLTVL.

This clone was seen a handful of times. The J gene is TRBJ2-3, the V gene TRBV9, with TRBD2 matching 8 bases. The CDR3 spans 15 residues. V lost 1 base, J lost 4 bases, and 5 bases stayed unmatched. From germline, CDR1 is SGDLS and CDR2 YYNGEE. The CDR3 reads CASSVRAGDPDTQYF. DNA of the CDR3: TGTGCCAGCAGCGTACGAGCGGGGGACCCAGATACGCAGTATTTT.

The V and J genes are TRBV4-2 and TRBJ2-3, with 9 bases that match TRBD2. The V and J ends lost 0 bases and 2 bases, in that order; junction bases with no gene match: 9. This CDR3 has 18 residues. Germline loops: CDR1 LGHNA, CDR2 YNFKEQ. CDR3 DNA: TGTGCCAGCAGCCAAGACGGGGGGCTAGCGGGGCCCACAGATACGCAGTATTTT. As protein: CASSQDGGLAGPTDTQYF.

This clone has just a few counts. This sample also contains other DNA sequences that code for the same CDR3. This chain uses TRBV7-2 with TRBJ1-2; D unclear. V lost 1 base, J lost 4 bases, and 4 bases lay in between. CDR1 is SGHTA, CDR2 FQGNSA, per germline. The CDR3 spans 12 residues. The CDR3 sequence: CASSLGSYGYTF. CDR3 nucleotides: TGTGCCAGCAGCTTAGGGAGCTATGGCTACACCTTC.

The chain has TRBV28 and TRBJ2-7; TRBD1 matches at 7 bases. V lost 5 bases and J lost 0; bases outside the gene matches: 4. This CDR3 is built from 14 residues. Germline V lookup: CDR1 MDHEN, CDR2 SYDVKM. Written as DNA, the CDR3 is TGTGCCAGCAGTACGACAGGGAGCTCCTACGAGCAGTACTTC. It encodes CASSTTGSSYEQYF.

The V call is TRBV20-1, the J call TRBJ1-1; D is undetermined. The CDR3 consists of 11 residues. Trimming shortened V by 4 bases and J by 7 bases, and 10 bases separated the two germline ends. Germline CDR1 DFQATT, CDR2 SNEGSKA (reference sequence). Here the CDR3 reads CSAIGRVEAFF. The CDR3 DNA reads TGCAGTGCTATAGGACGGGTTGAAGCTTTCTTT.

This clone turned up a few times. The gene calls are TRBV28 and TRBJ1-2; D possibly corresponds to TRBD1 (5 bases). CDR3 length: 12 amino acids. V lost 2 bases to trimming and J lost 13 bases, with 14 bases between them. Germline V gene sequence: CDR1 MDHEN, CDR2 SYDVKM. The CDR3 is CASSLDSGLATF. CDR3 nucleotide sequence: TGTGCCAGCAGTTTAGATTCAGGGTTGGCCACCTTC.

The J gene is TRBJ2-1, the V gene TRBV19, with a weak D call TRBD2 (6 bases). CDR1 and CDR2 from the germline V gene are LNHDA and SQIVND (reference sequence). V was cut by 3 bases and J by 6 bases, with 15 bases left in between. The CDR3 extends over 15 amino acids. The CDR3 nucleotides are TGTGCCAGTAGTATCCCCAGCGGGCCCCTCAATGAGCAGTTCTTC. Amino acids: CASSIPSGPLNEQFF.

The rearrangement joins TRBV27 to TRBJ1-3, with 8 bases matching TRBD1. J was trimmed by 0 bases and V by 5 bases; bases with no gene match: 3. CDR3 size: 15 residues. Germline CDR1 MNHEY, CDR2 SMNVEV (reference sequence). In DNA form, the CDR3 reads TGTGCCAGCAGTCAAACAGGGGGCTCTGGAAACACCATATATTTT. It yields the protein CASSQTGGSGNTIYF.

This clone was found a few times. The V and J genes are TRBV10-3 and TRBJ1-5, with a weak D call TRBD1 (6 bases). This CDR3 spans 13 amino acids. The V gene lost 6 bases and the J gene lost 6 bases, with 12 bases spanning the gap. The germline V gene encodes CDR1 ENHRY and CDR2 SYGVKD. The CDR3 nucleotides are TGTGCCATCAGGACAGGTCTTGGTCAGCCCCAGCATTTT. Amino acid sequence: CAIRTGLGQPQHF.

This clone was observed a handful of times. The chain links TRBV19 to TRBJ1-2; the match to TRBD1 covers 8 bases. V lost 3 bases to trimming and J lost 3 bases; unmatched junction nucleotides: 12. This CDR3 is 17 amino acids long. CDR1 and CDR2 from the germline V gene are LNHDA and SQIVND (reference sequence). The CDR3 DNA reads TGTGCCAGTAGTATTCGGGCAGGGGGCATAAGTGACTATGGCTACACCTTC. Protein: CASSIRAGGISDYGYTF.

A few counts support this clone. V usage is TRBV4-3 and J usage is TRBJ2-1; 9 positions match TRBD1. Germline CDR1 is LGHNA and CDR2 is YSLEER. The J segment lost 1 base and the V segment lost 1 base, leaving 8 bases of the junction unmatched. The CDR3 has 18 residues. CDR3 loop: CASSQARPGTGSYNEQFF. As DNA, the CDR3 is TGCGCCAGCAGCCAAGCCCGCCCCGGGACAGGGTCCTACAATGAGCAGTTCTTC.

In its sample, this clone was seen a few times. The rearrangement links TRBV10-3 to TRBJ2-5; 7 bases are a match to TRBD2. J gave up 2 bases and V 3 bases, and 15 bases lay outside the gene matches. The CDR3 is 18 amino acids. Germline V gives CDR1 ENHRY, CDR2 SYGVKD. CDR3 residues: CAISDWRPTGTTQETQYF. CDR3 sequence (DNA): TGTGCCATCAGTGACTGGAGACCTACCGGGACTACTCAAGAGACCCAGTACTTC.

This rearrangement joins TRBV5-6 to TRBJ2-3; no definite D call. V lost 6 bases and J lost 3, with 11 bases in between. The CDR3 contains 13 residues. Germline values: CDR1 SGHDT, CDR2 YYEEEE. CDR3 sequence (DNA): TGTGCCAGCACGCTATTGGGTACAGATACGCAGTATTTT. This gives the protein CASTLLGTDTQYF.

The chain carries TRBV28 and TRBJ2-7; D gene unclear. The length of the CDR3 is 15 residues. The V gene's germline CDR1 is MDHEN and CDR2 SYDVKM. With 5 bases removed from V and 2 bases from J, the gap between germline ends came to 16 bases. CDR3 amino acids: CASSPPPAATYEQYF. DNA of the CDR3: TGTGCCAGCAGTCCACCCCCGGCGGCCACCTACGAGCAGTACTTC.

This chain links TRBV18 with TRBJ2-2, with D possibly being TRBD1 or TRBD2 (5 bases each). The CDR3 runs 14 residues. The germline gives CDR1 KGHSH, CDR2 LQKENI. Trimming took off 5 bases at V and 2 bases at J, with 9 bases between the two ends. The chain's CDR3 is CASSGDRNTGELFF. The CDR3 DNA reads as TGTGCCAGCTCAGGGGACCGAAACACCGGGGAGCTGTTTTTT.

The V call is TRBV4-1, the J call TRBJ2-7; 9 nucleotides match TRBD1. This CDR3 region has 18 residues. V trimming: 4 bases; J trimming: 2 bases; junction bases outside the gene matches: 15. Germline V lookup: CDR1 MGHRA, CDR2 YSYEKL. The DNA of the CDR3 is TGCGCCAGCAGCCTAGGAAGGGCCTACGGGACAGGGACCTACGAGCAGTACTTC. It specifies CASSLGRAYGTGTYEQYF.

J is TRBJ1-6 and V is TRBV11-1, with TRBD1 as a possible D gene (5 bases). The CDR3 loop spans 14 amino acids. Germline loops: CDR1 SGHAT, CDR2 FQDESV (reference sequence). V was pared by 3 bases and J by 10 bases, with 13 bases between. CDR3 sequence reads: CASSFDSEISPLHF. DNA of the CDR3: TGTGCCAGCAGCTTTGACAGTGAAATATCACCCCTCCACTTT.

The chain has TRBV18 and TRBJ2-7; perhaps TRBD2 as D (6 bases). The ends were cut back, 1 base at V and 6 bases at J, with 13 bases in the middle. The germline CDR1 and CDR2 sequences are KGHSH and LQKENI. The length of the CDR3 is 14 residues. The CDR3 DNA follows: TGTGCCAGCTCACCACGGGGGGATGGGGCCGAGCAGTACTTC. Its protein product is CASSPRGDGAEQYF.

This CDR3 is CASSQQGKETQYF. Here the CDR3 DNA reads TGCGCCAGCAGCCAACAGGGGAAAGAGACCCAGTACTTC. The J gene is TRBJ2-5, the V gene TRBV5-1; 7 bases align to TRBD1. The V gene end was trimmed by 4 bases and the J gene end by 3 bases; junction bases not matched to a gene: 3. The CDR3 runs 13 residues. Germline V CDR1 and CDR2: SGHRS, YFSETQ.

This clone has just a few counts. The CDR3 region has the DNA TGTGCCAGCAGCTTCTGGGGCATGGACACTGAAGCTTTCTTT. It specifies CASSFWGMDTEAFF. The J gene is TRBJ1-1, the V gene TRBV7-9; TRBD1 might be the D (5 bases). The CDR3 extends over 14 amino acids. With 3 bases removed from V and 3 bases from J, the gap between germline ends came to 11 bases. The germline V gene has CDR1 SEHNR and CDR2 FQNEAQ (reference sequence). The complete variable domain, with remaining parts taken from reference TRBV7-9 and TRBJ1-1, reads DTGVSQNPRHKITKRGQNVTFRCDPISEHNRLYWYRQTLGQGPEFLTYFQNEAQLEKSRLLSDRFSAERPKGSFSTLEIQRTEQGDSAMYLCASSFWGMDTEAFFGQGTRLTVV.

This clone was recorded a few times. CDR3 in amino acids: CASSIAGTLYTDTQYF. CDR3 nucleotide sequence: TGTGCCAGTAGTATAGCGGGGACTCTATACACAGATACGCAGTATTTT. V and J are TRBV19 and TRBJ2-3, with D perhaps TRBD2 (6 bases). V was clipped by 1 base and J by 2 bases, with 13 bases between them. The CDR3 runs to 16 residues. CDR1 is LNHDA, CDR2 SQIVND, per germline (reference sequence).

This clone came up a few times. The gene calls are TRBV9 and TRBJ2-5; 12 bases are a match to TRBD1. V shed 2 bases, J shed 5 bases, and the junction held 10 bases outside the gene matches. Germline CDR1 reads SGDLS; CDR2 reads YYNGEE. The CDR3 is 17 amino acids. The CDR3 is CASSVNPGQGASETQYF. CDR3 DNA: TGTGCCAGCAGCGTTAACCCGGGACAGGGGGCCTCTGAGACCCAGTACTTC.

This clone was seen more than once but under ten times. This chain links TRBV6-5 with TRBJ1-6; 8 bases are a match to TRBD1. The trim removed 2 bases at V and 9 bases at J, leaving 3 bases unmatched. CDR1 is MNHEY, CDR2 SVGAGI, per germline. CDR3 length: 14 amino acids. The CDR3 reads CASSYLTGVSPLHF. CDR3 DNA: TGTGCCAGCAGTTACCTGACAGGGGTTTCACCCCTCCACTTT.

This rearrangement joins TRBV9 to TRBJ2-5, with TRBD1 matching 10 bases. The CDR3 has 16 residues. CDR1 is SGDLS, CDR2 YYNGEE, per germline. V lost 0 bases, J lost 1 base, and 3 bases stayed unmatched. The CDR3 DNA reads as TGTGCCAGCAGCGTAGCCGGGACAGGGGCCCAAGAGACCCAGTACTTC. This sequence encodes CASSVAGTGAQETQYF.

The V gene is TRBV7-8, the J gene TRBJ2-2; 10 nucleotides match TRBD2. Germline CDR1 is SGHVS and CDR2 is FQNEAQ. This CDR3 has 16 amino acids. The J segment lost 2 bases and the V segment lost 5 bases, leaving 5 bases of the junction unmatched. The CDR3 DNA reads TGTGCCAGCAGCCTAATAGCGGGAGGAAACACCGGGGAGCTGTTTTTT. Translated: CASSLIAGGNTGELFF.

This clone was seen only a few times. The chain combines TRBV21-1 with TRBJ1-2; the table's D gene call, TRBD1, was not cross checked with the DNA. TRBV21-1 is marked as a pseudogene. The length of the CDR3 is 14 residues. CDR3 in amino acids: CASSKEPGCYGYTF. In DNA, the CDR3 is TGTGCCAGCAGCAAAGAGCCAGGGTGCTATGGCTACACCTTC.

This clone turned up a few times. V and J are TRBV4-2 and TRBJ2-6; possible D gene TRBD1, 6 bases. The CDR3 is 21 residues long. Between the trimmed V and J ends, which lost 0 bases and 0 bases, there was a span of 21 bases. Germline V gene sequence: CDR1 LGHNA, CDR2 YNFKEQ. In nucleotides, the CDR3 is TGTGCCAGCAGCCAAGATCTCGGGGCAGGGGTAATGGGCTCTGGGGCCAACGTCCTGACTTTC. Translated, it gives CASSQDLGAGVMGSGANVLTF.

This clone was counted only a few times. CDR3: CAIRVGMLNTEAFF. CDR3 nucleotides: TGTGCCATAAGGGTCGGGATGCTTAACACTGAAGCTTTCTTT. The chain recombines TRBV10-3 with TRBJ1-1, with no clear D. The germline V gene encodes CDR1 ENHRY and CDR2 SYGVKD. The CDR3 loop spans 14 amino acids. V shed 9 bases and J shed 2 bases, with 16 bases lying between them.